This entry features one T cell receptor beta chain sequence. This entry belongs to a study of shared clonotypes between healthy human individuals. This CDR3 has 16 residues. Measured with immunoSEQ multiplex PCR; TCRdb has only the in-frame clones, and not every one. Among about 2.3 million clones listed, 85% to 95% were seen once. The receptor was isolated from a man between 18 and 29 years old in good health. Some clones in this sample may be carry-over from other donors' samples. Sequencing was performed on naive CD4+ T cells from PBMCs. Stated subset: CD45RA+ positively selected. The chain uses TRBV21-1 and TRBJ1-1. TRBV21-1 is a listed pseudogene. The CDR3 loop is CASSMRGGPGETEAFF. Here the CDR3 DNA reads TGTGCCAGCAGCATGAGGGGAGGGCCTGGAGAGACTGAAGCTTTCTTT.